The 14 T cell receptor beta chains below were found in one sample sequenced in a study of T cell repertoires in cytomegalovirus infection (dated by TCRdb to between 2017 and 2020). Instrument on record: Illumina HiSeq 1500. TCRdb's own reprocessing of the public reads used fastp at Q25 and MiXCR and kept productive beta chains. Every CDR3 protein is listed once, alongside the most common genes and DNA of its rows. Present in this sample are 80,000 or so distinct CDR3 sequences, 40% of which were seen just once. The ten biggest clones cover 80% to 95% of the sample. Antigen specificity for these receptors is unknown. The label giving this sample's treatment or condition can be read as: in vitro stimulation with specific CMV peptide epitopes to enrich CMV-specific T cells. This material consisted of CD8+ T cells from cultured PBMCs, taken from culture after CMV antigen stimulation. The receptor set was obtained from a human donor in good health (CMV status not recorded). Some clones in this sample may be carry-over from other donors' samples.

The rearrangement links TRBV19 to TRBJ1-5; D gene unclear. Germline V gene sequence: CDR1 LNHDA, CDR2 SQIVND (reference sequence). The CDR3 is 14 residues long. The ends were cut back, 1 base at V and 7 bases at J, with 11 bases in the middle. As DNA, the CDR3 is TGTGCCAGTAGTATAGTGGGGTACATGCAGCCCCAGCATTTT. It specifies CASSIVGYMQPQHF.

This clonotype was seen many times. The rearrangement uses TRBV27 and TRBJ1-1; 7 bases fit TRBD1. Trimming cost V 5 bases and J 3 bases; bases outside gene matches: 9. The CDR3 spans 15 residues. Germline loops: CDR1 MNHEY, CDR2 SMNVEV (reference sequence). CDR3 sequence (DNA): TGTGCCAGCAGTATAAACAGGGGCCTGGACACTGAAGCTTTCTTT. This codes for CASSINRGLDTEAFF.

The chain uses TRBV6-2 or TRBV6-3 and TRBJ2-5; weak D call: TRBD2 (5 bases). V lost 7 bases to trimming and J lost 2 bases, with 14 bases between them. CDR1 is MNHEY, CDR2 SVGEGT, per germline. The CDR3 has 14 residues. In DNA, the CDR3 is TGTGCCAGCACCCCTCTGGGCGGGCAAGAGACCCAGTACTTC. This encodes CASTPLGGQETQYF.

This sequence joins TRBV7-3 and TRBJ2-1; 15 positions match TRBD2. The V gene's germline CDR1 is SGHTA and CDR2 FQGTGA. The CDR3 is 18 amino acids. Trimming at V came to 7 bases and at J to 1 base, leaving 8 bases not matched to a gene. CDR3 region: CASNGGLAGGRSYNEQFF. CDR3 coding DNA: TGTGCCAGCAACGGCGGACTAGCGGGGGGGCGGTCCTACAATGAGCAGTTCTTC.

V gene TRBV7-6 combines with J gene TRBJ1-4; 7 bases are shared with TRBD1. Germline CDR1 and CDR2: SGHVS and FNYEAQ. The J segment lost 7 bases and the V segment lost 5 bases, leaving 10 bases of the junction unmatched. The CDR3 loop spans 15 amino acids. Here the CDR3 DNA reads TGTGCCAGCAGCCCCTTGGGACAGCCGAGTGAAAAACTGTTTTTT. This translates into CASSPLGQPSEKLFF.

This clonotype was seen more than once but under ten times. This chain links TRBV7-2 with TRBJ1-1; D might be TRBD1 (5 bases). The germline gives CDR1 SGHTA, CDR2 FQGNSA. CDR3 length: 14 amino acids. The V end was cut by 5 bases, the J end by 6 bases, with 16 bases between. CDR3 sequence reads: CASSPPFRQPEAFF. The CDR3 DNA follows: TGTGCCAGCAGCCCCCCTTTCAGACAGCCTGAAGCTTTCTTT. The whole variable domain, remainder taken from reference TRBV7-2 and TRBJ1-1, is GAGVSQSPSNKVTEKGKDVELRCDPISGHTALYWYRQSLGQGLEFLIYFQGNSAPDKSGLPSDRFSAERTGGSVSTLTIQRTQQEDSAVYLCASSPPFRQPEAFFGQGTRLTVV.

V usage is TRBV27 and J usage is TRBJ1-2, with D possibly TRBD1 on 6 matching bases. The V gene's germline CDR1 is MNHEY and CDR2 SMNVEV (reference sequence). The CDR3 runs 13 residues. Trimming removed 5 bases from V and 2 bases from J, with 9 bases in between. DNA of the CDR3: TGTGCCAGCAGTGCAACAGGGAACTATGGCTACACCTTC. This translates into CASSATGNYGYTF.

J is TRBJ2-7 and V is TRBV6-1, with no clear D. The V end was cut by 3 bases, the J end by 0 bases, with 15 bases between. CDR1 is MNHNS and CDR2 is SASEGT in the germline V gene. The CDR3 covers 16 residues. CDR3 bases: TGTGCCAGCAGTGACCCCGTGAAGGGTGGCTCCTACGAGCAGTACTTC. It is translated as CASSDPVKGGSYEQYF.

In its sample, this clonotype was seen many times. This chain connects TRBV7-8 to TRBJ2-3; D not resolved. V was clipped by 3 bases and J by 3 bases, with 7 bases between them. CDR1 and CDR2 (germline): SGHVS, FQNEAQ. This CDR3 is 13 amino acids long. This CDR3 reads CASSFQGTDTQYF. CDR3 coding DNA: TGTGCCAGCAGCTTTCAAGGTACAGATACGCAGTATTTT.

V usage is TRBV13 and J usage is TRBJ2-2, with D uncertain. V lost 0 bases, J lost 1 base, and 9 bases lay in between. This CDR3 is 16 amino acids long. Per the germline V gene, CDR1 is PRHDT and CDR2 is FYEKMQ (reference sequence). Here the CDR3 reads CASSLGVRGNTGELFF. The CDR3 DNA sequence: TGTGCCAGCAGCTTAGGGGTACGCGGGAACACCGGGGAGCTGTTTTTT.

This rearrangement joins TRBV11-3 to TRBJ1-1; D remains unclear. The CDR3 runs to 13 residues. Trimming left V 5 bases short and J 0 bases short, with 7 bases between. CDR1 SGHNT and CDR2 YENEEA come from the germline V gene. The CDR3 DNA follows: TGTGCCAGCAGCAAAGGGATGAACACTGAAGCTTTCTTT. Protein sequence: CASSKGMNTEAFF.

This chain connects TRBV6-2 or TRBV6-3 to TRBJ1-1; TRBD1 might be the D (5 bases). The V gene lost 0 bases and the J gene lost 5 bases, with 16 bases spanning the gap. The germline V gene has CDR1 MNHEY and CDR2 SVGEGT. The CDR3 spans 16 residues. This chain's CDR3 is CASSYSMWGPGTEAFF. The CDR3 DNA reads TGTGCCAGCAGTTACTCGATGTGGGGACCGGGTACTGAAGCTTTCTTT.

J is TRBJ2-7 and V is TRBV27, with D uncertain. The V end was cut by 6 bases, the J end by 3 bases, with 15 bases between. The CDR3 totals 14 residues. Germline V CDR1 and CDR2: MNHEY, SMNVEV (reference sequence). The CDR3 spells CASRSGYNYYEQYF. CDR3 DNA: TGTGCCAGCAGATCCGGCTATAATTACTACGAGCAGTACTTC.

The V gene is TRBV7-2, the J gene TRBJ1-1; a weak D match, TRBD1 (6 bases). V was clipped by 1 base and J by 3 bases, with 12 bases between them. The CDR3 length is 15 residues. CDR1 is SGHTA, CDR2 FQGNSA, per germline. CDR3 loop: CASSLGQGLDTEAFF. The CDR3 DNA sequence: TGTGCCAGCAGCTTAGGCCAGGGGTTGGACACTGAAGCTTTCTTT.